The sequence of this TCR beta chain was determined in a study of blood T cell repertoires in COVID-19. Recruits, aged roughly 18 to 89 years, lived in approximately 26 US areas. Germline V gene data show CDR1 as LNHDA and CDR2 as SQIVND (reference sequence). This CDR3 contains 16 residues. The germline V and J ends were trimmed by 2 bases and 3 bases, with 14 bases remaining between them. This clone was detected only once. The protocol was immunoSEQ multiplex PCR, while the TCRdb copy is restricted to in-frame clones and leaves out a portion. The table shows about 210,000 clones, with roughly 91% occurring only once.

This chain links TRBV19 with TRBJ1-5; D is undetermined. The sequencing input was PBMCs or T cells enriched from blood (not recorded which). The receptor was isolated from a man aged 25 to 45 in a cohort exposed to, infected with or recovered from COVID-19 (not recorded which). CDR3 region: CASSIRPTEPNQPQHF. The CDR3 DNA sequence: TGTGCCAGTAGTATAAGGCCCACGGAGCCCAATCAGCCCCAGCATTTT.